The 8 T cell receptor beta chains presented below share a single source sample, sequenced in a study of breast tumors, draining lymph nodes, adjacent tissues. One entry per CDR3 protein, called by TCRdb with MiXCR from the multiplex PCR reads. Among approximately 100,000 distinct CDR3 sequences listed, more than 25% were seen once. Samples came from axillary lymph nodes draining the breast cancer. Specimen: axillary lymph node tissue. These TCRs come from a female donor with breast cancer. Some clones in this sample may be carry-over from other donors' samples.

At least ten counts were recorded for this clonotype. The chain employs TRBV29-1 and TRBJ2-5, with 10 bases fitting TRBD2. Germline V gene sequence: CDR1 SQVTM, CDR2 ANQGSEA. The CDR3 has 15 residues. V dropped 1 base and J dropped 7; count of bases not matched to a gene: 9. The CDR3 loop is CSVEGGTSAEGTQYF. The CDR3 DNA reads as TGCAGCGTTGAAGGTGGGACTAGCGCCGAGGGGACCCAGTACTTC.

To note about this clonotype: One junction end does not reproduce the germline sequence, and a read error may be involved. CDR3 nucleotide sequence: TGTGCCAGCAGCTTAGGAGCTAGCGGGAGCAATGAACAGTTCTTC. Translated: CASSLGASGSNEQFF. This chain connects TRBV7-8 to TRBJ2-1; 10 bases agree with TRBD2. Per germline, CDR1 SGHVS and CDR2 FQNEAQ. CDR3 length equals 15 residues.

This clonotype was seen a handful of times. The V gene is TRBV6-2 or TRBV6-3, the J gene TRBJ2-1; 14 nucleotides align to TRBD2. The germline V gene encodes CDR1 MNHEY and CDR2 SVGEGT. The V and J ends lost 6 bases and 5 bases, in that order; junction bases with no gene match: 12. The CDR3 extends over 18 amino acids. CDR3 region: CASSPIRLAGGRNNEQFF. The DNA for the CDR3 is TGTGCCAGCAGCCCAATCCGACTAGCGGGGGGGAGGAACAATGAGCAGTTCTTC.

This clonotype was found many times. The rearrangement links TRBV6-5 to TRBJ2-3; 9 bases line up with TRBD2. The CDR3 length is 16 residues. V lost 5 bases to trimming and J lost 2 bases; unmatched junction nucleotides: 8. Germline V gives CDR1 MNHEY, CDR2 SVGAGI. The CDR3 nucleotides are TGTGCCAGCAGTCACCCAGCGGGGGGCTTCACAGATACGCAGTATTTT. This encodes CASSHPAGGFTDTQYF.

This clonotype was seen ten or more times. This chain connects TRBV12-3 or TRBV12-4 to TRBJ2-1; a possible D gene is TRBD2 (6 bases). The CDR3 totals 13 residues. With 10 bases removed from V and 2 bases from J, the gap between germline ends came to 12 bases. This CDR3 is CATARGAYNEQFF. DNA for the CDR3: TGTGCCACCGCGCGGGGAGCCTACAATGAGCAGTTCTTC.

The gene calls are TRBV5-1 and TRBJ2-1, with D perhaps being TRBD1 or TRBD2 (6 bases each). Trimming pared 0 bases from V and 0 bases from J, leaving 7 bases between. CDR3 size: 15 residues. Germline assignment: CDR1 SGHRS and CDR2 YFSETQ. In nucleotides, the CDR3 is TGCGCCAGCAGCTTGGAGGGGGGCTCCTACAATGAGCAGTTCTTC. Its translation is CASSLEGGSYNEQFF.

This clonotype has at least ten counts. V usage is TRBV28 and J usage is TRBJ2-3, with no clear D. Trimming left V 6 bases short and J 0 bases short, with 7 bases between. The CDR3 extends over 13 amino acids. Per the germline V gene, CDR1 is MDHEN and CDR2 is SYDVKM. CDR3 sequence reads: CASSYDSTDTQYF. The CDR3 DNA sequence: TGTGCCAGCAGCTACGACAGCACAGATACGCAGTATTTT.

In this sample, this clonotype turned up many times. V gene TRBV11-2 combines with J gene TRBJ1-5; the D gene is possibly TRBD1 (5 bases). The CDR3 runs 15 residues. The V gene's germline CDR1 is SGHAT and CDR2 FQNNGV. The V end was cut by 9 bases, the J end by 1 base, with 16 bases between. This chain's CDR3 is CASRDSRESNQPQHF. For the CDR3, the DNA is TGTGCCAGTCGAGACAGCCGGGAGAGCAATCAGCCCCAGCATTTT.